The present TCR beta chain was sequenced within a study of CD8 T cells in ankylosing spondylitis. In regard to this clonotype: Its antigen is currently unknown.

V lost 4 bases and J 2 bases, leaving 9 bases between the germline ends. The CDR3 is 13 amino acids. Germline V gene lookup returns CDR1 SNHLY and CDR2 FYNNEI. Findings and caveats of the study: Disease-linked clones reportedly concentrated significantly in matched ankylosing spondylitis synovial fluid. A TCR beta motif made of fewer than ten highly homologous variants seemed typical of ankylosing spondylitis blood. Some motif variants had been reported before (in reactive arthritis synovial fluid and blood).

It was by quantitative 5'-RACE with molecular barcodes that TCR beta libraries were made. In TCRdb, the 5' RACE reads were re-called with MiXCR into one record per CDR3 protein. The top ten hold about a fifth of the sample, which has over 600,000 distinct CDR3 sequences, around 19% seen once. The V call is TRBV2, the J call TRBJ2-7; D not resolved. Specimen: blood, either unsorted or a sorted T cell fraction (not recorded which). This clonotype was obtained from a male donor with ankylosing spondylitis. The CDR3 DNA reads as TGTGCCAGCAGTGTCCGCGTCGCCTACGAGCAGTACTTC. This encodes CASSVRVAYEQYF.